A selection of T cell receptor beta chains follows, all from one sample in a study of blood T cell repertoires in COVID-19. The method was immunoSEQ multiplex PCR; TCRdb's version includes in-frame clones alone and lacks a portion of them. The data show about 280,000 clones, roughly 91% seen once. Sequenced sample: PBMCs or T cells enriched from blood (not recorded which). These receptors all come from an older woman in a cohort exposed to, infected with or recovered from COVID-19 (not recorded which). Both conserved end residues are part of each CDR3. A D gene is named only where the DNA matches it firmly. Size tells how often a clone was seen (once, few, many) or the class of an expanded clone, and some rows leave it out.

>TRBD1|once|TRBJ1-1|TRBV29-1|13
TGCAGCGTTGAAACAGGGGATCGAACTGAAGCTTTCTTT
CSVETGDRTEAFF
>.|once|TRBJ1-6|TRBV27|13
TGTGCCAGCAGGGGGGGGAATAATTCACCCCTCCACTTT
CASRGGNNSPLHF
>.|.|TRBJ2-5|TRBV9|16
TGTGCCAGCAGCGGGACTGACGGGAGCGGTTTGGAGACCCAGTACTTC
CASSGTDGSGLETQYF
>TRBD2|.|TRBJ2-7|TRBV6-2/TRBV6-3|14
TGTGCCAGCAGTCGAGCGAGCAGCGGGAGGGAGCAGTACTTC
CASSRASSGREQYF
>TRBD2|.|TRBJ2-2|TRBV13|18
TGTGCCAGCAGCTACCTTGGACTAGCGGGAGTTCGGACCGGGGAGCTGTTTTTT
CASSYLGLAGVRTGELFF
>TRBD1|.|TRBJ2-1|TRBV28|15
TGTGCCAGTTTCCCTCGGGACAGGCGGGGTAATGAGCAGTTCTTC
CASFPRDRRGNEQFF
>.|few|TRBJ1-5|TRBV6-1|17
TGTGCCAGCAGTGAATTTGGGGCAGGGGTTAGCAATCAGCCCCAGCATTTT
CASSEFGAGVSNQPQHF
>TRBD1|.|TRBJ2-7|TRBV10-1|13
TGCGCCAGCAGACCCGGGACAGGGTCCGAGCAGTACTTC
CASRPGTGSEQYF
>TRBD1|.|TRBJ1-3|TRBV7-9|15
TGTGCCAGCAGCCTGCGGACAGGGGAGAGAGACACCATATATTTT
CASSLRTGERDTIYF
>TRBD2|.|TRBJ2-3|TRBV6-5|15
TGTGCCAGCAGTCGGGCCGGGACTAGCGGAGATACGCAGTATTTT
CASSRAGTSGDTQYF
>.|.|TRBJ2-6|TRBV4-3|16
TGCGCCAGCAGCCGGGACACGAACTCTGGGGCCAACGTCCTGACTTTC
CASSRDTNSGANVLTF
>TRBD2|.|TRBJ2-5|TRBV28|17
TGTGCCAGCACCCTCTTGGGGAGTAGCGGGATCCGAGAGACCCAGTACTTC
CASTLLGSSGIRETQYF
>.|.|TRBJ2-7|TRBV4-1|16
TGCGCCAGCAGCCACCCAGGAAGGACAGACTCCTACGAGCAGTACTTC
CASSHPGRTDSYEQYF
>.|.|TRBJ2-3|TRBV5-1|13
TGCGCCAGCAGCTTGGGGCGCACAGATACGCAGTATTTT
CASSLGRTDTQYF
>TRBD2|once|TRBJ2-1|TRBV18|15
TGTGCCAGCTCACCAGACGCGGGAGCTTACAATGAGCAGTTCTTC
CASSPDAGAYNEQFF
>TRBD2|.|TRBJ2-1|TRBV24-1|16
TGTGCCACCCGACCTCCCAGCGGGAGGGGGGTTAATGAGCAGTTCTTC
CATRPPSGRGVNEQFF